This is a list of T cell receptor beta chains from one sample in a study of T cell repertoires in cytomegalovirus infection. TCRdb ran MiXCR on the reads and lists one entry per CDR3 protein. The sample lists approximately 600,000 distinct CDR3 sequences, almost 40% occurring once. For these receptors, no antigen is known. The source material was cultured PBMCs, sampled from culture after CMV antigen stimulation. The origin of the receptors is a human donor in good health (CMV status not recorded). Some clones in this sample may be carry-over from other donors' samples. Both conserved end residues are part of each CDR3. The D gene is left open where the match is weak. The size field is filled for only some rows; it gives once, few, many or a size class.

v_gene	d_gene	j_gene	abundance	CDR3nt	CDR3aa
TRBV2	TRBD1	TRBJ2-5	-	TGTGCCAACAAAGGACAGGGGTGGGCTTATGTGAAGACCCAGTACTTC	CANKGQGWAYVKTQYF
TRBV12-3/TRBV12-4	TRBD2	TRBJ2-1	-	TGTGCCAGCAGTTTATCGGCTAGCGGGGGGCCTGAGCAGTTCTTC	CASSLSASGGPEQFF
TRBV7-2	-	TRBJ2-3	many	TGTGCCAGCAGACGGACCGGGACGTCTAGCACAGATACGCAGTATTTT	CASRRTGTSSTDTQYF
TRBV7-2	TRBD2	TRBJ2-1	-	TGTGCCAGCAGTTTTAGCGGGGGGGCCTCTTTCCCCAATGAGCAGTTCTTC	CASSFSGGASFPNEQFF
TRBV20-1	TRBD2	TRBJ2-2	-	TGCAGTGCTGCCCCTAGCGGGACGAACACCGGGGAGCTGTTTTTT	CSAAPSGTNTGELFF
TRBV27	TRBD2	TRBJ2-5	-	TGTGCCAGCAGTTCCCTAGCGGGGGGGCCGGAGACCCAGTACTTC	CASSSLAGGPETQYF
TRBV27	-	TRBJ2-1	-	TGTGCCAGCAGTTTAGGAACACTAGCTAGGGTCTACAATGAGCAGTTCTTC	CASSLGTLARVYNEQFF
TRBV20-1	TRBD2	TRBJ2-1	-	TGCAGTGCTCGTGTGGCGGGGGGGCACGGCTCCTACAATGAGCAGTTCTTC	CSARVAGGHGSYNEQFF
TRBV7-2	-	TRBJ2-7	-	TGTGCCAGCAGCGGGAGTTGGACCTACGAGCAGTACTTC	CASSGSWTYEQYF
TRBV28	-	TRBJ1-6	-	TGTGCCAGCCGACCAGACCCCAGTTCACCCCTCCACTTT	CASRPDPSSPLHF
TRBV7-2	TRBD2	TRBJ2-1	few	TGTGCCAGCAGCGTTGGGACTAGAGTTTCCAATGAGCAGTTCTTC	CASSVGTRVSNEQFF
TRBV7-9	-	TRBJ1-1	-	TGTGCCAGCAGCCGTAGTGAACTGGGGGGGACTGAAGCTTTCTTT	CASSRSELGGTEAFF
TRBV7-9	-	TRBJ1-5	few	TGTGCCAGCCAGGGCCTTAGCAATCAGCCCCAGCATTTT	CASQGLSNQPQHF
TRBV4-1	TRBD2	TRBJ2-1	-	TGCGCCAGCAGCCAGACCCTCCGGGGGAGGGCCTCCTACAATGAGCAGTTCTTC	CASSQTLRGRASYNEQFF
TRBV7-2	TRBD1	TRBJ2-7	few	TGTGCCAGCAGCTTACGAGAGGGACAGGACTTATCCTACGAGCAGTACTTC	CASSLREGQDLSYEQYF
TRBV12-3/TRBV12-4	-	TRBJ2-1	few	TGTGCCAGCAGTTTGGGGAGCGGCCAGTTCTTC	CASSLGSGQFF
TRBV12-3/TRBV12-4	-	TRBJ2-3	-	TGTGCCAGCAGTTTAGTTCCACCGGGGGCTGGAGCAGATACGCAGTATTTT	CASSLVPPGAGADTQYF
TRBV3-1	-	TRBJ2-5	-	TGTGCCAGCAGCCCCCCGGGGGTAGGGAAGATGTCGACCCAGTACTTC	CASSPPGVGKMSTQYF
TRBV18	-	TRBJ2-5	-	TGTGCCAGCTCACCACCGAGAAGGGCCAGCGTGATAGAGACCCAGTACTTC	CASSPPRRASVIETQYF
TRBV25-1	TRBD1	TRBJ2-7	-	TGTGCCAGCAACCTGGGACAGGGGACCCCATATGGAGACGAGCAGTACTTC	CASNLGQGTPYGDEQYF
TRBV12-3/TRBV12-4	-	TRBJ2-3	-	TGTGCCAGCAGGGCCTGGGGCCGGAGGGATACGCAGTATTTT	CASRAWGRRDTQYF
TRBV7-9	TRBD1	TRBJ1-4	-	TGTGCCAGCAGCCTCCGGACAGGGGCGGAAAAACTGTTTTTT	CASSLRTGAEKLFF
TRBV12-3/TRBV12-4	-	TRBJ1-1	few	TGTGCCAGCAGTTTAGCCCGACGGAACTTAGGAGCTTTCTTT	CASSLARRNLGAFF
TRBV7-2	TRBD1	TRBJ2-5	few	TGTGCCAGCAGCCCTCGGACAGGGATTCAAGAGACCCAGTACTTC	CASSPRTGIQETQYF
TRBV6-6	TRBD2	TRBJ2-7	few	TGTGCCAGCACCACAGGCGGGAGGTCCCTTCGGCAGTACTTC	CASTTGGRSLRQYF
TRBV7-6	-	TRBJ1-1	once	TGTGCCAGCAGCCCACTCCCGTCCGGGGCGAACACTGAAGCTTTCTTT	CASSPLPSGANTEAFF
TRBV19	-	TRBJ2-6	-	TGTGCCAGTAGTAGAGTATTATCCGGGGCCAACGTCCTGACTTTC	CASSRVLSGANVLTF
TRBV7-8	-	TRBJ2-3	few	TGTGCCAGCAGCTTAGCGCAGGCGCTCGATACGCAGTATTTT	CASSLAQALDTQYF
TRBV7-9	TRBD2	TRBJ2-2	-	TGTGCCAGCAGCCCGTCCCCACTAGCGGGGTTCACCGGGGAGCTGTTTTTT	CASSPSPLAGFTGELFF
TRBV11-2	TRBD2	TRBJ2-3	-	TGTGCCAGCAGCTTAGCCTTCTATTTTAGCGGGAGAGGGGCAGATACGCAGTATTTT	CASSLAFYFSGRGADTQYF